The TCR beta chain described here comes from a study of T-cell reconstitution after alpha-beta-depleted transplantation in children. Germline V gene data show CDR1 as SGHTA and CDR2 as FQGNSA. The CDR3 is made up of 16 amino acids. The ends were cut back, 6 bases at V and 0 bases at J, with 15 bases in the middle. Library preparation (for TCRbeta) was performed with unique molecular identifiers. TCRdb reprocessed the PCR reads via MiXCR and lists one record per CDR3 protein. In the table there are 400,000 to 500,000 distinct CDR3 sequences, 9.5% to 13% of which are singletons. The chain carries TRBV7-2 and TRBJ2-1, with a tentative D call TRBD1 (6 bases). The TCR was taken from a human donor who donated a stem cell graft to a child with acute myeloid leukemia. The material sequenced was PBMCs from the stem cell graft donor, taken from the stem cell graft. The CDR3 coding sequence is TGTGCCAGCAGTGACAGGTTTTTAAGCTCCTACAATGAGCAGTTCTTC. Its protein product is CASSDRFLSSYNEQFF.